The entry that follows covers one T cell receptor (beta chain) sequence. Its antigen is as yet unknown. The beta constant-region primer was an equimolar mix of two oligonucleotides covering TRBC1 and TRBC2. TCRdb fed the UMI-ligation and nested PCR reads into MiXCR, producing one record per CDR3 protein. This table has 89,000 or so distinct CDR3 sequences, around 14% appearing once. Cells stained for CD3, CD4, CD8, CD45RA and CD27 were sorted into four subsets. The data belong to a study of naive and memory T cell subsets. General study findings and limits: From naive to CM, EM and EMRA, diversity decreased and Gini increased. Activation and differentiation may alter RNA-based TCR counts. A clonotype means one alpha or beta sequence, not an alpha/beta pair.

Trimming removed 6 bases from V and 10 bases from J, with 15 bases in between. This CDR3 is 12 amino acids long. The receptor was derived from a human donor in good health. V and J are TRBV12-3 or TRBV12-4 and TRBJ1-1; D not certain. The specimen was central memory CD4+ T cells from blood. The CDR3 spells CASRSTVRRAFF. CDR3 in DNA: TGTGCCAGCAGATCCACCGTTCGTAGAGCTTTCTTT.